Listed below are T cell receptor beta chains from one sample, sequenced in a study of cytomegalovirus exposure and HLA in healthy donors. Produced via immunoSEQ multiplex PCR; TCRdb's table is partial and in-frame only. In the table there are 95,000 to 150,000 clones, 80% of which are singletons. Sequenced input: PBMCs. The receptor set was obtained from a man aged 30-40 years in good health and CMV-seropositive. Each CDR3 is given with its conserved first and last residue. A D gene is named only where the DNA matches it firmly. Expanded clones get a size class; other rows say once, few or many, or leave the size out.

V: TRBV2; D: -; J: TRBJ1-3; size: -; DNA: TGTGCCAGCAGTGCCGACAGGTTTGGAAACACCATATATTTT; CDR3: CASSADRFGNTIYF
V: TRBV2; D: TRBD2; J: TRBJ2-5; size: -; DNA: TGTGCCAGCAAGACTCCACGGAGGACTAGCGGGGAAGAGACCCAGTACTTC; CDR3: CASKTPRRTSGEETQYF
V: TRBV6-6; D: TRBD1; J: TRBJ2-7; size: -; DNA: TGTGCCAGCAGTTCCGACAGGGTAGAGCAGTACTTC; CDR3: CASSSDRVEQYF
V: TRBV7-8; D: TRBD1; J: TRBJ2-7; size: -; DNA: TGTGCCAGCAGCACCACGACAGGGGTAGCCTACGAGCAGTACTTC; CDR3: CASSTTTGVAYEQYF
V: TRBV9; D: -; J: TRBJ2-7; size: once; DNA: TGTGCCAGCAGCGGATCTAGATACTCCCCTGCATACGAGCAGTACTTC; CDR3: CASSGSRYSPAYEQYF
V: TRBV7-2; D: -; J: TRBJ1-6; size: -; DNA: TGTGCCAGCAGCTTAGGGTTGGGGGACTATTCACCCCTCCACTTT; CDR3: CASSLGLGDYSPLHF
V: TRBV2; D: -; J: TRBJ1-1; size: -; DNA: TGTGCCAGCATGGAGCCGAACACTGAAGCTTTCTTT; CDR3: CASMEPNTEAFF
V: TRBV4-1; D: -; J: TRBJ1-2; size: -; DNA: TGCGCCAGCAGCCCGACAGCAGAGAATAACTATGGCTACACCTTC; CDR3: CASSPTAENNYGYTF
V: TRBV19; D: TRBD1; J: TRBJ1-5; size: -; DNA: TGTGCCAGTAGTCAGGGACAGGGAGGCAATCAGCCCCAGCATTTT; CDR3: CASSQGQGGNQPQHF
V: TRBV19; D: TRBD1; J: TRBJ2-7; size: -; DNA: TGTGCCAGTAGTAGGGACAGGGGGAAATACGAGCAGTACTTC; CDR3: CASSRDRGKYEQYF
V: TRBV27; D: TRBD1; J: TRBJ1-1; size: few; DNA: TGTGCCAGCAGTCCTGCAGGGGGGACTGAAGCTTTCTTT; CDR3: CASSPAGGTEAFF
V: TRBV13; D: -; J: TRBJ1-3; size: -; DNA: TGTGCCAGCAGCTTAGGGGGGGCTACTGGAAACACCATATATTTT; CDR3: CASSLGGATGNTIYF
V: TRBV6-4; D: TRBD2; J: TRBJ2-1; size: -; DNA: TGTGCCAGCAGTGAGACTAGCGGGGGGGCTGAGCAGTTCTTC; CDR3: CASSETSGGAEQFF
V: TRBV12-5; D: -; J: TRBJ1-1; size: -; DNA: TGTGCTAGTGGTTGGTCCTCAAACAGGCGAATGAACACTGAAGCTTTCTTT; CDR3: CASGWSSNRRMNTEAFF
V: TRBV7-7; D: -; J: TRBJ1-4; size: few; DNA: TGTGCCAGCAGCTATAGGAAGGACTCACAAGCAACTAATGAAAAACTGTTTTTT; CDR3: CASSYRKDSQATNEKLFF
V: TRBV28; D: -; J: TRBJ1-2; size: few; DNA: TGTGCCAGCAGTTTGGTGACAGCAGCTAACTATGGCTACACCTTC; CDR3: CASSLVTAANYGYTF
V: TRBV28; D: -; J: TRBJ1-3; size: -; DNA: TGTGCCAGCAGTCCCCGGGGGGGGTTTGGAAACACCATATATTTT; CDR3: CASSPRGGFGNTIYF
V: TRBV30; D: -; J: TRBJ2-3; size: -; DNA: TGTGCCTGGAGCACTAGCAACACAGATACGCAGTATTTT; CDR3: CAWSTSNTDTQYF
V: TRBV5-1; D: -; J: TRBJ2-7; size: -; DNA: TGCGCCAGCAGCTCCGTTCTACCGCTCGCGGCCCACGAGCAGTACTTC; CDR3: CASSSVLPLAAHEQYF
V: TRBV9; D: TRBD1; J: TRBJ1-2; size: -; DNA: TGTGCCAGCAGCGCCCAGGGGGTGCGCGGCTACACCTTC; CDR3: CASSAQGVRGYTF
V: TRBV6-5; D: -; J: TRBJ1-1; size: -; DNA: TGTGCCACCAAGGTTCGGGGGATGAACACTGAAGCTTTCTTT; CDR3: CATKVRGMNTEAFF
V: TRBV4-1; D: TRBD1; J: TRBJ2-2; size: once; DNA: TGCGCCAGCAGCCTTGACAGGGGATCGGCCGGGGAGCTGTTTTTT; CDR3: CASSLDRGSAGELFF
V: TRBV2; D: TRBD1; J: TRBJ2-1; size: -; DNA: TGTGCCAGCAGATCCGGGACAGGGCTTTTGAATGAGCAGTTCTTC; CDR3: CASRSGTGLLNEQFF
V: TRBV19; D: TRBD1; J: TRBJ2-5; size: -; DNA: TGTGCCAGTAGTATGCGACAGGGAGCGGAGACCCAGTACTTC; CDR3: CASSMRQGAETQYF
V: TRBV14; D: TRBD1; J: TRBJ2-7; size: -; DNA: TGTGCCAGCAGCCAAGATTTGGGGACAGGGGTCTACGAGCAGTACTTC; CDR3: CASSQDLGTGVYEQYF
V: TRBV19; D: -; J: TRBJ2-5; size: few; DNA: TGTGCCAGTAGTAATTGGGGCCGGGAGACCCAGTACTTC; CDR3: CASSNWGRETQYF